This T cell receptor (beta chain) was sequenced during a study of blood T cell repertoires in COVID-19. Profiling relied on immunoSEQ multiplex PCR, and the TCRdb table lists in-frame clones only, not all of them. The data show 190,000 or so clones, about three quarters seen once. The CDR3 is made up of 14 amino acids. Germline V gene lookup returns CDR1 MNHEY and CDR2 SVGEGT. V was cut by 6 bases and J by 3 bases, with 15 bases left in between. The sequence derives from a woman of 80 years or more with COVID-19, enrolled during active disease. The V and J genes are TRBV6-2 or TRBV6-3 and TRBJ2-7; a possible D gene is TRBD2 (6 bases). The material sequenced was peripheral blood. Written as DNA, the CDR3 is TGTGCCAGCAGCCCGGGACTTCTCCTCTACGAGCAGTACTTC. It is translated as CASSPGLLLYEQYF.